This T cell receptor beta chain was retrieved from a study of pediatric ulcerative colitis. During colonoscopy, one to two rectal pinch biopsies were collected. The V gene's germline CDR1 is LGHNT and CDR2 FRNRAP. Trimming cost V 0 bases and J 0 bases, with 9 bases left between them. The CDR3 covers 15 residues. The protocol was immunoSEQ multiplex PCR, while the TCRdb copy is restricted to in-frame clones and leaves out a portion. The sample includes fewer than 30,000 clones, about 69% of them seen just once. V gene TRBV12-5 combines with J gene TRBJ2-7; D unresolved. The source of this sequence is a boy aged 5-17 years with severe ulcerative colitis. Input material: gut tissue. CDR3 sequence (DNA): TGTGCTAGTGGTTTGGTTCCTAGTCGCTCCTACGAGCAGTACTTC. It encodes CASGLVPSRSYEQYF.